This T cell receptor (beta chain) comes out of a study of CD8+ T cells in alopecia areata. In the study overall: Dosing with tofacitinib proceeded for 6 to 18 months, followed by 6 months off drug. Affected scalp percentage determined the severity score of treated patients. General study points: Scalp and blood samples kept many expanded lesional clones throughout tofacitinib.

The CDR3 extends over 13 amino acids. The germline V and J ends were trimmed by 8 bases and 0 bases, with 13 bases remaining between them. Germline V lookup: CDR1 GTSNPN, CDR2 SVGIG (reference sequence). As for treatment: oral pan-JAK inhibitor, 5-10 mg twice daily. RNA extraction and reverse transcription yielded cDNA as sequencing template. The method was immunoSEQ multiplex PCR; TCRdb's version includes in-frame clones alone and lacks a portion of them. The sample lists approximately 210,000 clones; 64% were seen once. This clone came up a few times. What it recognizes is unknown. Sequences were derived from CD4+ T cells sorted from blood, sampled at week 4, from a patient treated with tofacitinib. This chain uses TRBV30 with TRBJ1-2; weak D call: TRBD1 (5 bases). This sequence originates from a human donor with alopecia areata. CDR3 nucleotides: TGTGCCGGGGGACGCCAAGCTAACTATGGCTACACCTTC. This encodes CAGGRQANYGYTF. The full variable domain, completed using reference TRBV30 and TRBJ1-2, is SQTIHQWPATLVQPVGSPLSLECTVEGTSNPNLYWYRQAAGRGLQLLFYSVGIGQISSEVPQNLSASRPQDRQFILSSKKLLLSDSGFYLCAGGRQANYGYTFGSGTRLTVV.